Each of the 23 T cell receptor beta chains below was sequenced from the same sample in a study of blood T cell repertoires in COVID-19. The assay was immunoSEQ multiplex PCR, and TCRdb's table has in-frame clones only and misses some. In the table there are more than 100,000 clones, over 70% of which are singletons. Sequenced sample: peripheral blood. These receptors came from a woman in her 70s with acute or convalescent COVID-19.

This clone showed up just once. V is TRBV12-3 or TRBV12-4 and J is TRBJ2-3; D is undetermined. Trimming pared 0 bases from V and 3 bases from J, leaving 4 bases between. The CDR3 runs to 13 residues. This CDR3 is CASSLASTDTQYF. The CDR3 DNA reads TGTGCCAGCAGTTTAGCGTCTACAGATACGCAGTATTTT.

The CDR3 region has the DNA TGTGCCAGTGGGCAAAGTAGAACGGCTATATGGCCCCTCCACTTT. Translation: CASGQSRTAIWPLHF. The V call is TRBV19, the J call TRBJ1-6; D unclear. The CDR3 covers 15 residues. Trimming cost V 8 bases and J 13 bases, with 24 bases left between them. The germline V gene encodes CDR1 LNHDA and CDR2 SQIVND (reference sequence).

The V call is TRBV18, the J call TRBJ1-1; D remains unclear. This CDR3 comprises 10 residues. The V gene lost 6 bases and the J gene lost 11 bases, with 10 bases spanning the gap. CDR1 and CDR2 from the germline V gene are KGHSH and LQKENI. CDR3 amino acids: CASSGESAFF. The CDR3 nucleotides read TGTGCCAGCTCTGGGGAGTCGGCTTTCTTT. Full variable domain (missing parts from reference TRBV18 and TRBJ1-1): NAGVMQNPRHLVRRRGQEARLRCSPMKGHSHVYWYRQLPEEGLKFMVYLQKENIIDESGMPKERFSAEFPKEGPSILRIQQVVRGDSAAYFCASSGESAFFGQGTRLTVV.

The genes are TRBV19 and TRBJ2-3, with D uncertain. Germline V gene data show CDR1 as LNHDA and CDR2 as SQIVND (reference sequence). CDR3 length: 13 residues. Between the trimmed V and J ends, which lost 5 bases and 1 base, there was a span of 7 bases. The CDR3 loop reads CASSVPRTDTQYF. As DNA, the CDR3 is TGTGCCAGTAGTGTCCCTCGCACAGATACGCAGTATTTT.

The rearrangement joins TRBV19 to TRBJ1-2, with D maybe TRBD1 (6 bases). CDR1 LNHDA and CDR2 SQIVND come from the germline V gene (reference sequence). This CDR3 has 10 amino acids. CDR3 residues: CAGRGYGYTF. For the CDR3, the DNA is TGTGCAGGCAGGGGCTATGGCTACACCTTC.

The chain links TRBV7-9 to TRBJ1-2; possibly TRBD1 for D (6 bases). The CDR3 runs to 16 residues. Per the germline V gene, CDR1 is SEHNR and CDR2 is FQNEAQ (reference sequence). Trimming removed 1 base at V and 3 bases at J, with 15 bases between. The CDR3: CASSLGVATGHYGYTF. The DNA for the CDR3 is TGTGCCAGCAGCTTAGGGGTGGCAACAGGGCACTATGGCTACACCTTC.

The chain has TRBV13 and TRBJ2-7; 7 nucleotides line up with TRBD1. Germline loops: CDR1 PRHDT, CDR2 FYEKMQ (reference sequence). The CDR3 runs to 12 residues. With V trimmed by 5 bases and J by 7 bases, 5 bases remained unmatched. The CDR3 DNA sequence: TGTGCCAGCAGCCAAGGGACAGAGGAGCAGTACTTC. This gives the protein CASSQGTEEQYF.

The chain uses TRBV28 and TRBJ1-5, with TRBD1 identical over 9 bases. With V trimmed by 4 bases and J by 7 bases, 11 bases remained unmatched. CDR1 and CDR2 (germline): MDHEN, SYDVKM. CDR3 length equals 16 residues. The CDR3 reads CASSSEGTGRQQPQHF. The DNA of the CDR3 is TGTGCCAGCAGTTCCGAAGGGACAGGGCGTCAACAGCCCCAGCATTTT.

DNA for the CDR3: TGTGCCAGCAGTTTTATCGGCAATCAGCCCCAGCATTTT. Protein product: CASSFIGNQPQHF. J is TRBJ1-5 and V is TRBV12-3 or TRBV12-4, with D uncertain. The CDR3 contains 13 residues. V lost 3 bases, J lost 2 bases, and 5 bases lay in between.

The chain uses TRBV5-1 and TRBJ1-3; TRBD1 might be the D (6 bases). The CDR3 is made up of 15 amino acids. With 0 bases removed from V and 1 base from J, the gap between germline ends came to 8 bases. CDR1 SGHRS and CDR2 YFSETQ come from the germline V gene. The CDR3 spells CASSLGGPSGNTIYF. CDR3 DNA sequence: TGCGCCAGCAGCTTGGGGGGGCCTTCTGGAAACACCATATATTTT.

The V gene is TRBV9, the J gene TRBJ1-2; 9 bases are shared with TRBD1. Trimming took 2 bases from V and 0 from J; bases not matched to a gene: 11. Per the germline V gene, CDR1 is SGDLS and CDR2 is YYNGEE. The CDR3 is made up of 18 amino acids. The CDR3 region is CASSVRGTGTSSNYGYTF. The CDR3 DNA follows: TGTGCCAGCAGCGTCCGGGGGACAGGGACTTCTTCTAACTATGGCTACACCTTC.

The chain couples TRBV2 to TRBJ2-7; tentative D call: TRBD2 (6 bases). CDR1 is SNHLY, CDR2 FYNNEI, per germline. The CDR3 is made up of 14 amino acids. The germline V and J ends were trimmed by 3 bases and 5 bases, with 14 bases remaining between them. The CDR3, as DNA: TGTGCCAGCAGTGAGGGGAGGACTGTTAACGAGCAGTACTTC. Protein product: CASSEGRTVNEQYF.

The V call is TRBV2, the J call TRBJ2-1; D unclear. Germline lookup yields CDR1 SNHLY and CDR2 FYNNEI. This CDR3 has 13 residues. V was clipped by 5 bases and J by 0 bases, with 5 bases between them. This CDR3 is CASSRLSYNEQFF. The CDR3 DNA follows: TGTGCCAGCAGTAGACTCTCCTACAATGAGCAGTTCTTC.

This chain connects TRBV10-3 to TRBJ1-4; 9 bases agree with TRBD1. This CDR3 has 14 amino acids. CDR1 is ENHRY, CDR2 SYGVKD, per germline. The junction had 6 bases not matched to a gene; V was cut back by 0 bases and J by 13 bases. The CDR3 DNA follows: TGTGCCATCAGTGAGTCGGGACAGGGTGTCGGACTGTTTTTT. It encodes CAISESGQGVGLFF.

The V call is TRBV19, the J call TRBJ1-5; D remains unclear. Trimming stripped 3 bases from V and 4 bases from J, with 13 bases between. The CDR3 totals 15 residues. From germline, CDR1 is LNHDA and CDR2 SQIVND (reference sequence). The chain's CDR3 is CASSILAEANQPQHF. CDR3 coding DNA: TGTGCCAGTAGTATCTTGGCAGAGGCTAATCAGCCCCAGCATTTT.

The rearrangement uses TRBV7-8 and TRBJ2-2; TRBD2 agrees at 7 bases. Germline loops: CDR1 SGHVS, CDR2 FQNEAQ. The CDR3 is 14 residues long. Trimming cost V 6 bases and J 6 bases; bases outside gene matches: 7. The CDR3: CASSSRGLSGELFF. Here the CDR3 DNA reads TGTGCCAGCAGTTCCCGGGGACTATCCGGGGAGCTGTTTTTT.

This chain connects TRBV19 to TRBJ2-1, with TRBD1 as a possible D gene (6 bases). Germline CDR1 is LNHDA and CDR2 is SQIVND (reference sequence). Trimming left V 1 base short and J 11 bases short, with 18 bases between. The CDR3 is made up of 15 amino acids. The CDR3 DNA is TGTGCCAGTAGTATAGGGACAGCCTTGTTGGTTAAGCAGTTCTTC. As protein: CASSIGTALLVKQFF.

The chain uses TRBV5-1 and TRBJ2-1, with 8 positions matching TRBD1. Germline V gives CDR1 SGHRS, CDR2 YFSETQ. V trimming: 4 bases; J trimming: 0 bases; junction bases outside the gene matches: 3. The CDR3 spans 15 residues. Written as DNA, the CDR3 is TGCGCCAGCAGCACGGACAGGGTCTCCTACAATGAGCAGTTCTTC. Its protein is CASSTDRVSYNEQFF.

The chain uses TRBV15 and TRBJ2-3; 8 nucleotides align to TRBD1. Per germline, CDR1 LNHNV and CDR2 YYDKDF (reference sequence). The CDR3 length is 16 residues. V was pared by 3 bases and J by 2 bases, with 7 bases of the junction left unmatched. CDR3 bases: TGTGCCACCAGCAGTAGGACAGGGAGACTCACAGATACGCAGTATTTT. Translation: CATSSRTGRLTDTQYF.

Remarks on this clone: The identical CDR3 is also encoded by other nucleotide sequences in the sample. DNA of the CDR3: TGTGCCAGCAGCCCGTCGAACTATGGCTACACCTTC. Translating gives CASSPSNYGYTF. The chain combines TRBV9 with TRBJ1-2; D gene uncertain. Germline CDR1 and CDR2: SGDLS and YYNGEE. V shed 4 bases and J shed 2 bases, with 6 bases lying between them. The CDR3 has 12 residues.

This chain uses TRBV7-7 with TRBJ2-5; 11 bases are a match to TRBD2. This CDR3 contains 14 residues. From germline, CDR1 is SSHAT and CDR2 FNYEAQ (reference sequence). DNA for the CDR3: TGTGCTAGCGGGGGGGCCAGGACCGGTGAGACCCAGTACTTC. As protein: CASGGARTGETQYF.

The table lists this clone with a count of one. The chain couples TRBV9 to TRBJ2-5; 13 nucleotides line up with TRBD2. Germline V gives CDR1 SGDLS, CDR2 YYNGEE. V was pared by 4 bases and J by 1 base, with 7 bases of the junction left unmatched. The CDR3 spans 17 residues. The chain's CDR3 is CASSTSGGASIQETQYF. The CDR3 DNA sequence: TGTGCCAGCAGCACTAGCGGGGGGGCATCAATCCAAGAGACCCAGTACTTC.

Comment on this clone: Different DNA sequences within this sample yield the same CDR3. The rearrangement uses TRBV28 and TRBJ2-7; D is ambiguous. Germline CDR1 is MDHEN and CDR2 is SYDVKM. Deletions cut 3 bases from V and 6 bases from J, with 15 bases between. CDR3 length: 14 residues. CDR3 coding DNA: TGTGCCAGCAGTTTGACCTCGACCCGCGGCGAGCAGTACTTC. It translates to CASSLTSTRGEQYF.